This T cell receptor beta chain emerged from a study of tumor and adjacent non-tumor tissue in lung cancer. The wider study: Histology: under 15 adenocarcinoma, a couple of squamous cell carcinoma, 1 small cell lung cancer.

A word on this clonotype: Its antigen is undetermined.

The germline CDR1 and CDR2 sequences are SGHAT and FQDESV (reference sequence). V trimming: 6 bases; J trimming: 8 bases; junction bases outside the gene matches: 13. The CDR3 is 16 residues long. A modified ARM-PCR protocol with three rounds of nested PCR amplified TCRbeta. Each CDR3 protein gets one entry after TCRdb re-called the multiplex PCR reads with MiXCR. The table lists over 85,000 distinct CDR3 sequences, nearly 85% of them singletons, with under 25% in the top ten. The template was RNA from unsorted bulk tissue. Broader study findings: In normal lung, the top 100 clones were significantly more dominant than in tumor.

The sequence was obtained from an older man with non-small cell lung cancer. The material sequenced was lung tumor tissue. V usage is TRBV11-1 and J usage is TRBJ2-1; 10 positions agree with TRBD1. The DNA of the CDR3 is TGTGCCAGCAGTCCACGGCCGGGACAGGGGACACATGAGCAGTTCTTC. It yields the protein CASSPRPGQGTHEQFF. The full variable domain, in which reference TRBV11-1 and TRBJ2-1 provide the parts outside the CDR3, is EAEVAQSPRYKITEKSQAVAFWCDPISGHATLYWYRQILGQGPELLVQFQDESVVDDSQLPKDRFSAERLKGVDSTLKIQPAELGDSAMYLCASSPRPGQGTHEQFFGPGTRLTVL.